This T cell receptor (beta chain) was obtained from a study of cytomegalovirus exposure and HLA in healthy donors. The study, taken as a whole, reports: The HLA-A and HLA-B alleles of most subjects were reportedly predicted accurately from TCR beta sequences. Diagnosis of cytomegalovirus status made by the classifier reportedly showed high specificity and sensitivity.

The primer mix had 60 Vbeta and 13 Jbeta primers. Repertoires were generated with immunoSEQ multiplex PCR, while TCRdb's copy carries only in-frame clones and drops some. Altogether some 150,000 clones are present, approximately 70% being singletons, with the ten largest covering around 1.9%. Regarding this clone: Its specificity is not known.

The TCR comes from a woman aged 55-70 years in good health and CMV-seropositive. Sequenced input: PBMCs.

For the CDR3, the DNA is TGTGCCAGCAGTGCGACGTCGAGGTCTACAGATACGCAGTATTTT. This sequence encodes CASSATSRSTDTQYF. The chain uses TRBV6-4 and TRBJ2-3; D not resolved. Between the trimmed V and J ends, which lost 4 bases and 3 bases, there was a span of 14 bases. Germline assignment: CDR1 MRHNA and CDR2 SNTAGT. This CDR3 has 15 amino acids.